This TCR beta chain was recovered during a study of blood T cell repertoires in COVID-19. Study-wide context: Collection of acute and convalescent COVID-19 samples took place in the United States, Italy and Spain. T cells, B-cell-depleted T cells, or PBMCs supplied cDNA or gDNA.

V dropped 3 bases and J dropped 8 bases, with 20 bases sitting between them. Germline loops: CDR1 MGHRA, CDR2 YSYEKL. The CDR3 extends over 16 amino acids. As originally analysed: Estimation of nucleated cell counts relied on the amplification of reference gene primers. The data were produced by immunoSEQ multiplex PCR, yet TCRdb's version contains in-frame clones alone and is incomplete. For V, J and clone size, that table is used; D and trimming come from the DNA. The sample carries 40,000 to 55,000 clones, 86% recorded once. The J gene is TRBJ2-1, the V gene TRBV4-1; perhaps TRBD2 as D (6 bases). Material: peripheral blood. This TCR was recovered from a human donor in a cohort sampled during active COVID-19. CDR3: CASSQRSTGASDEQFF. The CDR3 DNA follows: TGCGCCAGCAGCCAGCGCTCGACGGGAGCTTCTGATGAGCAGTTCTTC.